Presented here are 25 T cell receptor beta chains from one specimen sequenced in a study of T cells in Graves' hyperthyroidism and ophthalmopathy (dated by TCRdb to the late 2010s). The library came from multiplex PCR. Sequenced on an Illumina HiSeq 2000. Amplification of TCR beta CDR3 regions was carried out from RNA transcripts. The TCR CDR3 was subjected to a first round of RT-PCR using the HTBI primer set and the Qiagen OneStep RT-PCR kit. The raw public data were reprocessed by TCRdb itself: fastp quality trimming at Q25, MiXCR clonotype calling, in-frame beta chains only. Rows matching on CDR3 protein sequence are summarized as one entry with the most common DNA and genes. The sample table contains about 460,000 distinct CDR3 sequences; only one count was recorded for approximately 23% of them. 49% of the sample is taken by the ten largest. Sequenced material: blood. The receptor set was obtained from a woman in her 70s with Graves' ophthalmopathy.

This clonotype has just a few counts. This chain uses TRBV20-1 with TRBJ2-2; 10 bases are shared with TRBD1. The CDR3 is 14 amino acids. The J segment lost 5 bases and the V segment lost 3 bases, leaving 3 bases of the junction unmatched. From germline, CDR1 is DFQATT and CDR2 SNEGSKA (reference sequence). CDR3 coding DNA: TGCAGTGCTAGTGGGACAGGGGAAACCGGGGAGCTGTTTTTT. Protein product: CSASGTGETGELFF.

This chain joins TRBV6-1 and TRBJ1-2, with 7 bases matching TRBD1. Trimming removed 2 bases from V and 2 bases from J; junction bases left unmatched: 5. CDR1 and CDR2 (germline): MNHNS, SASEGT. The CDR3 extends over 15 amino acids. The CDR3 reads CASSEFPGQNYGYTF. CDR3 nucleotides: TGTGCCAGCAGTGAATTCCCGGGACAGAACTATGGCTACACCTTC.

This chain uses TRBV6-1 with TRBJ1-3; 8 nucleotides line up with TRBD1. Germline-derived CDR1 and CDR2 are MNHNS and SASEGT. The CDR3 extends over 17 amino acids. Trimming removed 6 bases from V and 0 bases from J; junction bases left unmatched: 10. CDR3 coding DNA: TGTGCCAGCAGGGGAACCGGACAGGGCTTCTCTGGAAACACCATATATTTT. It yields the protein CASRGTGQGFSGNTIYF.

This clonotype showed up many times. The chain's CDR3 is CSVVAGGNEQFF. The DNA for the CDR3 is TGCAGCGTTGTGGCAGGGGGCAATGAGCAGTTCTTC. The rearrangement links TRBV29-1 to TRBJ2-1; 7 bases line up with TRBD1. This CDR3 spans 12 amino acids. The V gene's germline CDR1 is SQVTM and CDR2 ANQGSEA. J was trimmed by 6 bases and V by 4 bases; bases with no gene match: 3.

The chain employs TRBV7-2 and TRBJ1-2; 9 bases are a match to TRBD1. There are 15 residues in the CDR3. The V and J ends lost 5 bases and 6 bases, in that order; junction bases with no gene match: 10. Germline CDR1 and CDR2: SGHTA and FQGNSA. CDR3 residues: CASSEQQGAFDGYTF. The CDR3 DNA is TGTGCCAGCAGCGAACAACAGGGGGCCTTTGATGGCTACACCTTC.

The chain employs TRBV11-2 and TRBJ2-5; 9 bases are a match to TRBD2. This CDR3 comprises 16 residues. V dropped 5 bases and J dropped 5; count of bases not matched to a gene: 12. Germline-derived CDR1 and CDR2 are SGHAT and FQNNGV. The chain's CDR3 is CASSQDWTSVRETQYF. DNA for the CDR3: TGTGCCAGCAGCCAAGATTGGACTAGCGTTCGGGAGACCCAGTACTTC.

The V and J genes are TRBV6-5 and TRBJ1-2, with D unresolved. The ends were cut back, 0 bases at V and 5 bases at J, with 13 bases in the middle. CDR1 is MNHEY, CDR2 SVGAGI, per germline. The CDR3 loop spans 15 amino acids. In DNA, the CDR3 is TGTGCCAGCAGTTACTCGGAGGCGAGATGGTATGGCTACACCTTC. Amino acid sequence: CASSYSEARWYGYTF.

The chain combines TRBV11-2 with TRBJ2-1; 16 bases match TRBD2. V lost 4 bases and J lost 7; bases outside the gene matches: 7. The CDR3 consists of 17 residues. Germline V gene data show CDR1 as SGHAT and CDR2 as FQNNGV. CDR3 nucleotide sequence: TGTGCCAGCAGCTCGGGACTAGCGGGAGGGGGGGCGAATGAGCAGTTCTTC. As protein: CASSSGLAGGGANEQFF.

V gene TRBV2 combines with J gene TRBJ2-5; 12 bases fit TRBD2. The CDR3 has 16 residues. Trimming cost V 5 bases and J 2 bases; bases outside gene matches: 6. Germline V gene lookup returns CDR1 SNHLY and CDR2 FYNNEI. The CDR3 coding sequence is TGTGCCAGCAGTCGGACTAGCGGGAAGCTACAAGAGACCCAGTACTTC. Its translation: CASSRTSGKLQETQYF. Complete variable domain (other parts from reference TRBV2 and TRBJ2-5): EPEVTQTPSHQVTQMGQEVILRCVPISNHLYFYWYRQILGQKVEFLVSFYNNEISEKSEIFDDQFSVERPDGSNFTLKIRSTKLEDSAMYFCASSRTSGKLQETQYFGPGTRLLVL.

This clonotype has a handful of counts. This chain joins TRBV10-3 and TRBJ2-7; 8 bases map to TRBD2. CDR1 is ENHRY, CDR2 SYGVKD, per germline. The CDR3 sequence is 13 residues long. Trimming removed 10 bases from V and 7 bases from J; junction bases left unmatched: 12. For the CDR3, the DNA is TGTGCCACCAACCCGGGAGGGCCTTGGGAGCAGTACTTC. Protein sequence: CATNPGGPWEQYF.

This clonotype was seen a single time. The rearrangement uses TRBV19 and TRBJ2-1; 8 nucleotides align to TRBD2. The CDR3 has 16 residues. The V and J ends lost 3 bases and 8 bases, in that order; junction bases with no gene match: 12. The V gene's germline CDR1 is LNHDA and CDR2 SQIVND (reference sequence). CDR3 residues: CASSIVSGLGVDEQFF. The CDR3 nucleotides read TGTGCCAGTAGTATTGTCTCGGGACTAGGTGTCGATGAGCAGTTCTTC.

This rearrangement joins TRBV5-1 to TRBJ2-1, with D possibly being TRBD1 (6 bases). Looked up from germline, CDR1 is SGHRS and CDR2 is YFSETQ. Trimming removed 0 bases at V and 11 bases at J, with 12 bases between. CDR3 length equals 13 residues. CDR3 amino acids: CASSLAGELKQFF. In DNA form, the CDR3 reads TGCGCCAGCAGCTTGGCAGGGGAATTGAAGCAGTTCTTC.

This clonotype was seen only a few times. V usage is TRBV12-3 or TRBV12-4 and J usage is TRBJ2-1; 7 bases match TRBD2. The CDR3 loop spans 16 amino acids. J lost 9 bases, V lost 0 bases, and 11 bases had no gene match. CDR3 residues: CASSLASGGSLGEQFF. DNA for the CDR3: TGTGCCAGCAGTTTAGCGAGTGGCGGGAGCTTGGGTGAGCAGTTCTTC.

The chain combines TRBV19 with TRBJ1-3, with 8 bases lining up with TRBD1. CDR3 length: 17 amino acids. V lost 6 bases, J lost 0 bases, and 10 bases stayed unmatched. Germline loops: CDR1 LNHDA, CDR2 SQIVND (reference sequence). The CDR3 bases are TGTGCCAGTAGCGGCAGACAGGGGACTAACTCTGGAAACACCATATATTTT. It translates to CASSGRQGTNSGNTIYF.

This clonotype was counted at least ten times. The chain has TRBV5-1 and TRBJ2-7; 9 bases line up with TRBD1. The CDR3 length is 15 residues. V shed 0 bases and J 3 bases; nucleotides not matched to a gene: 4. Per the germline V gene, CDR1 is SGHRS and CDR2 is YFSETQ. The CDR3: CASSLGTDRGYEQYF. The CDR3 DNA sequence: TGCGCCAGCAGCTTGGGGACGGACAGGGGCTACGAGCAGTACTTC.

This clonotype turned up a few times. V usage is TRBV27 and J usage is TRBJ2-1, with D tentatively TRBD1 (5 bases). In germline, CDR1 is MNHEY, CDR2 SMNVEV (reference sequence). Trimming pared 6 bases from V and 9 bases from J, leaving 21 bases between. CDR3 size: 15 residues. CDR3: CASRLTVVGPGEQFF. CDR3 nucleotides: TGTGCCAGCAGACTCACGGTCGTGGGGCCGGGTGAGCAGTTCTTC.

This clonotype has at least ten counts. V usage is TRBV11-2 and J usage is TRBJ2-1, with 8 bases identical to TRBD1. Losses at the gene ends were 5 bases for V and 2 bases for J; bases not matched to a gene: 5. This CDR3 spans 15 amino acids. Germline values: CDR1 SGHAT, CDR2 FQNNGV. CDR3 nucleotide sequence: TGTGCCAGCAGCCCTGGGACAGGAGCCTACAATGAGCAGTTCTTC. Encoded protein: CASSPGTGAYNEQFF. The full variable domain, with the rest looked up from reference TRBV11-2 and TRBJ2-1, is EAGVAQSPRYKIIEKRQSVAFWCNPISGHATLYWYQQILGQGPKLLIQFQNNGVVDDSQLPKDRFSAERLKGVDSTLKIQPAKLEDSAVYLCASSPGTGAYNEQFFGPGTRLTVL.

The J gene is TRBJ2-2, the V gene TRBV11-2; possible D gene TRBD1, 6 bases. Germline V lookup: CDR1 SGHAT, CDR2 FQNNGV. Trimming stripped 5 bases from V and 1 base from J, with 11 bases between. The CDR3 has 15 amino acids. The DNA of the CDR3 is TGTGCCAGCAGCCACTCGACAGGGAACACCGGGGAGCTGTTTTTT. Its translation is CASSHSTGNTGELFF.

The chain recombines TRBV5-6 with TRBJ1-1; D remains unclear. The CDR3 length is 12 residues. Germline V gene lookup returns CDR1 SGHDT and CDR2 YYEEEE. V was clipped by 1 base and J by 5 bases, with 6 bases between them. CDR3 nucleotides: TGTGCCAGCAGCTTGTTGTGGACTGAAGCTTTCTTT. This codes for CASSLLWTEAFF.

The chain uses TRBV18 and TRBJ1-2; TRBD1 aligns across 9 bases. Germline-derived CDR1 and CDR2 are KGHSH and LQKENI. The CDR3 runs to 15 residues. With 4 bases clipped from V and 6 bases from J, the junction kept 9 bases outside the gene matches. The CDR3 DNA follows: TGTGCCAGCTCACAGCGTACAGGGGGCGATGATGGCTACACCTTC. Its protein is CASSQRTGGDDGYTF. Full variable domain (missing parts from reference TRBV18 and TRBJ1-2): NAGVMQNPRHLVRRRGQEARLRCSPMKGHSHVYWYRQLPEEGLKFMVYLQKENIIDESGMPKERFSAEFPKEGPSILRIQQVVRGDSAAYFCASSQRTGGDDGYTFGSGTRLTVV.

The gene calls are TRBV29-1 and TRBJ2-1, with 7 bases matching TRBD2. The CDR3 runs 10 residues. Looked up from germline, CDR1 is SQVTM and CDR2 is ANQGSEA. In DNA, the CDR3 is TGCAGTGGGGGGGAGAGTGAGCAGTTCTTC. Protein product: CSGGESEQFF.

This chain uses TRBV30 with TRBJ2-5, with 7 bases aligning to TRBD2. CDR3 length: 12 amino acids. Germline lookup yields CDR1 GTSNPN and CDR2 SVGIG (reference sequence). Trimming removed 0 bases from V and 5 bases from J; junction bases left unmatched: 0. CDR3 region: CAWSVGRETQYF. CDR3 in DNA: TGTGCCTGGAGTGTCGGGAGGGAGACCCAGTACTTC.

The V and J genes are TRBV30 and TRBJ1-6; no reliable D call. V lost 0 bases and J 7 bases, leaving 16 bases between the germline ends. Germline V gives CDR1 GTSNPN, CDR2 SVGIG (reference sequence). This CDR3 comprises 16 residues. The CDR3 sequence is CAWSVWTGNTNSPLHF. Here the CDR3 DNA reads TGTGCCTGGAGTGTATGGACTGGTAATACAAATTCACCCCTCCACTTT.

Comments on this clonotype: This may stem from a read error, because a much larger clone lies one nucleotide away. The CDR3 is CASSFGSLYYNEQFF. In DNA, the CDR3 is TGTGCCAGCAGTTTTGGTAGTCTGTACTACAATGAGCAGTTCTTC. V usage is TRBV12-3 or TRBV12-4 and J usage is TRBJ2-1; D is unresolved. The CDR3 covers 15 residues. The V end was cut by 3 bases, the J end by 3 bases, with 12 bases between.

The chain couples TRBV7-3 to TRBJ2-2; 11 nucleotides align to TRBD1. The CDR3 runs to 16 residues. The germline CDR1 and CDR2 sequences are SGHTA and FQGTGA. J lost 5 bases, V lost 5 bases, and 7 bases had no gene match. The CDR3 DNA follows: TGTGCCAGCAGCCACACAGGACAGGGGGCGACCGGGGAGCTGTTTTTT. Its translation: CASSHTGQGATGELFF. The complete variable domain, with remaining parts taken from reference TRBV7-3 and TRBJ2-2, reads GAGVSQTPSNKVTEKGKYVELRCDPISGHTALYWYRQSLGQGPEFLIYFQGTGAADDSGLPNDRFFAVRPEGSVSTLKIQRTERGDSAVYLCASSHTGQGATGELFFGEGSRLTVL.